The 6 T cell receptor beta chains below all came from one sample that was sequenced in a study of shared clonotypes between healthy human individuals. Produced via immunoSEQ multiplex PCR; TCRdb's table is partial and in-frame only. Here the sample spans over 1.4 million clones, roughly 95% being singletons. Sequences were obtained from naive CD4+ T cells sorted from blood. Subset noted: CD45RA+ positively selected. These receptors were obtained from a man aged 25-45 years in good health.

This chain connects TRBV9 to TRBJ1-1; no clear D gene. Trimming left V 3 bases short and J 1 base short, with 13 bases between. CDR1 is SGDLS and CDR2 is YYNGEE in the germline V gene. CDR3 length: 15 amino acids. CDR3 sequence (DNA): TGTGCCAGCAGCGCCAAAGGAATCGGGAACACTGAAGCTTTCTTT. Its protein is CASSAKGIGNTEAFF.

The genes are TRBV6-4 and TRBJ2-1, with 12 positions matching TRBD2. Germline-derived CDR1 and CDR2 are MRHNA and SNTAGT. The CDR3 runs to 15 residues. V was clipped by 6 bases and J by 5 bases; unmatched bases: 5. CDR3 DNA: TGTGCCAGCAGCCGGACTAGCGGGAAGGACAATGAGCAGTTCTTC. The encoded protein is CASSRTSGKDNEQFF.

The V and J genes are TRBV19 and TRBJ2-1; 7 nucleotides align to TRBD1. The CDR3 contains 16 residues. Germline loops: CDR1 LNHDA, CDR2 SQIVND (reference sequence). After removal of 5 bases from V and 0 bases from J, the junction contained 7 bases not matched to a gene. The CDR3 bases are TGTGCCAGTAGTTTGGGACAGCGGAACTCCTACAATGAGCAGTTCTTC. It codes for CASSLGQRNSYNEQFF.

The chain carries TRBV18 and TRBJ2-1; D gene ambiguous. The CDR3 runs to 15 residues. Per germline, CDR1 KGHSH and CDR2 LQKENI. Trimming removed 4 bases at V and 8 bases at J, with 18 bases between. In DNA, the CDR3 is TGTGCCAGCTCACTTCTCCCCCGGAAAGATTATGAGCAGTTCTTC. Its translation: CASSLLPRKDYEQFF.

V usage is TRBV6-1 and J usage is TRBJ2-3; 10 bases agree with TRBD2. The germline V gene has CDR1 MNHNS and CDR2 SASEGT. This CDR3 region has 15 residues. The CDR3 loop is CAAGDLAGVTDTQYF. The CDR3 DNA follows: TGTGCAGCCGGAGACCTAGCGGGAGTAACAGATACGCAGTATTTT.

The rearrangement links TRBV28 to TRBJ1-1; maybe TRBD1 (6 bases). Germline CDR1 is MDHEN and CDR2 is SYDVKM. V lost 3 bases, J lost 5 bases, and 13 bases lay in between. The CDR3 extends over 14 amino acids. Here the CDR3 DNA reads TGTGCCAGCAGTTTCGGGACGAGGGGGACTGAAGCTTTCTTT. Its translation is CASSFGTRGTEAFF. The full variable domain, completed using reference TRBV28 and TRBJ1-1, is DVKVTQSSRYLVKRTGEKVFLECVQDMDHENMFWYRQDPGLGLRLIYFSYDVKMKEKGDIPEGYSVSREKKERFSLILESASTNQTSMYLCASSFGTRGTEAFFGQGTRLTVV.